This entry lists 25 T cell receptor beta chains sequenced from one sample in a study of T-cell reconstitution after alpha-beta-depleted transplantation in children. The antigens for these receptors are not known. Preparation of the TCRbeta library was carried out with unique molecular identifiers. TCRdb processed the PCR reads anew with MiXCR; each CDR3 protein has one entry. The sample holds around 270,000 distinct CDR3 sequences, 6.5% to 9% seen once. Broader study findings: One year after transplant, T-cell counts and diversity came mostly from newly produced T cells.

The material was peripheral blood, obtained 360 days after TCRalphabeta/CD19-depleted stem cell transplant. Receptor source: a female patient aged 2-9 years who had a stem cell transplant for Fanconi anemia, so the T cells may come from the graft donor.

This clonotype has ten or more counts. The chain couples TRBV6-1 to TRBJ1-5; the match to TRBD1 covers 7 bases. The trim removed 8 bases at V and 5 bases at J, leaving 6 bases unmatched. The V gene's germline CDR1 is MNHNS and CDR2 SASEGT. The CDR3 runs to 13 residues. The CDR3 spells CASVQGPDQPQHF. Written as DNA, the CDR3 is TGTGCCAGCGTACAGGGGCCTGATCAGCCCCAGCATTTT.

The CDR3: CASSSLATGDDTQYF. As DNA, the CDR3 is TGTGCCAGCAGCTCCCTGGCAACTGGGGACGATACGCAGTATTTT. The rearrangement uses TRBV11-2 and TRBJ2-3; either TRBD1 or TRBD2 may fit D (5 bases each). Germline V CDR1 and CDR2: SGHAT, FQNNGV. V was pared by 4 bases and J by 6 bases, with 17 bases between. The CDR3 covers 15 residues.

The table lists this clonotype with many counts. V is TRBV20-1 and J is TRBJ2-5; 9 bases are shared with TRBD1. This CDR3 region has 15 residues. CDR1 is DFQATT and CDR2 is SNEGSKA in the germline V gene (reference sequence). V was pared by 6 bases and J by 5 bases, with 13 bases of the junction left unmatched. As DNA, the CDR3 is TGCAGTGCACTTACTGACAGGGGGTTGGAGGAGACCCAGTACTTC. Protein sequence: CSALTDRGLEETQYF.

This clonotype was found a few times. This chain joins TRBV7-2 and TRBJ1-5, with D possibly being TRBD1 (6 bases). The V end was cut by 2 bases, the J end by 4 bases, with 15 bases between. Germline values: CDR1 SGHTA, CDR2 FQGNSA. The CDR3 covers 16 residues. CDR3 amino acids: CASSLSAGDPNQPQHF. In nucleotides, the CDR3 is TGTGCCAGCAGCTTATCAGCAGGGGACCCTAATCAGCCCCAGCATTTT.

This clonotype was observed many times. The junction departs from germline at one end; a sequencing error may be responsible. The chain employs TRBV29-1 and TRBJ1-1, with D unclear. The CDR3 extends over 13 amino acids. Germline CDR1 and CDR2: SQVTM and ANQGSEA. CDR3 residues: CSVEGHQNTEAFF. The CDR3 bases are TGCAGCGTTGAAGGACATCAGAACACTGAAGCCTTCTTT.

This clonotype was detected many times. V and J are TRBV5-1 and TRBJ1-1; D is uncertain. The CDR3 length is 13 residues. Germline CDR1 is SGHRS and CDR2 is YFSETQ. V dropped 2 bases and J dropped 5 bases, with 10 bases sitting between them. The CDR3 DNA is TGCGCCAGCAGCTTCTCACGGGAAACTGAAGCTTTCTTT. It is translated as CASSFSRETEAFF.

There are many counts of this clonotype. The chain carries TRBV10-3 and TRBJ1-2; D unresolved. Per the germline V gene, CDR1 is ENHRY and CDR2 is SYGVKD. CDR3 length: 12 residues. Trimming shortened V by 5 bases and J by 4 bases, and 8 bases separated the two germline ends. This CDR3 is CAISQDLYGYTF. Written as DNA, the CDR3 is TGTGCCATCAGTCAGGACCTCTATGGCTACACCTTC.

In this sample, this clonotype turned up many times. The gene calls are TRBV5-1 and TRBJ2-2; 10 bases are shared with TRBD1. This CDR3 comprises 15 residues. Germline V gene sequence: CDR1 SGHRS, CDR2 YFSETQ. V shed 4 bases and J 3 bases; nucleotides not matched to a gene: 3. This CDR3 reads CASSVGQGYTGELFF. CDR3 sequence (DNA): TGCGCCAGCAGCGTGGGACAGGGGTACACCGGGGAGCTGTTTTTT.

There are many counts of this clonotype. The chain carries TRBV10-3 and TRBJ1-6; D possibly corresponds to TRBD1 (6 bases). The V gene's germline CDR1 is ENHRY and CDR2 SYGVKD. V was shortened by 4 bases and J by 6 bases, with 13 bases between the two germline ends. The CDR3 loop spans 15 amino acids. CDR3 bases: TGTGCCATCAGTGGTGCAGGGGTCCCTAATTCACCCCTCCACTTT. It yields the protein CAISGAGVPNSPLHF.

This clonotype was observed a handful of times. The V and J genes are TRBV5-1 and TRBJ2-2, with a tentative D call TRBD1 (6 bases). V gave up 4 bases and J gave up 3 bases, with 10 bases separating them. Germline V gene data show CDR1 as SGHRS and CDR2 as YFSETQ. The CDR3 covers 14 residues. DNA for the CDR3: TGCGCCAGCAGCACCGGGACATACACCGGGGAGCTGTTTTTT. This gives the protein CASSTGTYTGELFF.

This clonotype has a count of ten or more. This chain links TRBV7-2 with TRBJ2-2; D remains unclear. Germline CDR1 SGHTA, CDR2 FQGNSA. The CDR3 extends over 14 amino acids. V lost 2 bases and J 1 base, leaving 5 bases between the germline ends. CDR3 region: CASSLIVNTGELFF. The CDR3 DNA sequence: TGTGCCAGCAGCTTAATAGTGAACACCGGGGAGCTGTTTTTT.

There are many counts of this clonotype. CDR3 sequence: CASSSSMEGIGLEAFF. CDR3 nucleotide sequence: TGTGCCAGCAGCTCCTCTATGGAAGGTATAGGTCTTGAAGCTTTCTTT. This sequence joins TRBV12-3 or TRBV12-4 and TRBJ1-1; D is ambiguous. Trimming pared 6 bases from V and 7 bases from J, leaving 24 bases between. This CDR3 contains 16 residues.

This clonotype was detected only once. The rearrangement uses TRBV20-1 and TRBJ1-1; 11 bases agree with TRBD1. Germline CDR1 and CDR2: DFQATT and SNEGSKA (reference sequence). Losses at the gene ends were 2 bases for V and 5 bases for J; bases not matched to a gene: 16. This CDR3 spans 18 amino acids. The CDR3 loop reads CSARPGQGATSGETEAFF. CDR3 nucleotide sequence: TGCAGTGCTAGACCTGGACAGGGGGCAACATCGGGTGAGACTGAAGCTTTCTTT.

This clonotype was observed at least ten times. The chain links TRBV20-1 to TRBJ2-7; D might be TRBD1 (6 bases). V lost 3 bases, J lost 0 bases, and 12 bases lay in between. There are 14 residues in the CDR3. Looked up from germline, CDR1 is DFQATT and CDR2 is SNEGSKA (reference sequence). The CDR3 reads CSASDLGASYEQYF. The DNA for the CDR3 is TGCAGTGCTAGCGATCTGGGGGCCTCCTACGAGCAGTACTTC.

This clonotype showed up just a few times. The V and J genes are TRBV27 and TRBJ1-5; no firm D call. V was trimmed by 6 bases and J by 0 bases, leaving 12 bases between them. The germline gives CDR1 MNHEY, CDR2 SMNVEV (reference sequence). The CDR3 runs to 15 residues. In DNA form, the CDR3 reads TGTGCCAGCAGCCCAGACGGGATTAGCAATCAGCCCCAGCATTTT. Translating it yields CASSPDGISNQPQHF.

This clonotype was counted a few times. J is TRBJ2-5 and V is TRBV4-3; D perhaps matches TRBD2 (6 bases). Between the trimmed V and J ends, which lost 0 bases and 5 bases, there was a span of 13 bases. This CDR3 contains 15 residues. CDR1 is LGHNA and CDR2 is YSLEER in the germline V gene. The CDR3 DNA follows: TGCGCCAGCAGCCAAGAAGGAGGGGCGAGGGAGACCCAGTACTTC. It encodes CASSQEGGARETQYF.

This clonotype was recorded many times. CDR3 residues: CASSSDRGGTDTQYF. The CDR3 DNA reads as TGTGCCAGCAGTTCGGACAGGGGGGGCACAGATACGCAGTATTTT. The rearrangement links TRBV5-5 to TRBJ2-3; 10 nucleotides line up with TRBD1. This CDR3 has 15 residues. The germline V gene encodes CDR1 SGHKS and CDR2 YYEKEE (reference sequence). J gave up 1 base and V 5 bases, and 4 bases lay outside the gene matches.

The table lists this clonotype with many counts. This sequence joins TRBV5-6 and TRBJ1-5; D might be TRBD1 (5 bases). V shed 1 base and J shed 0 bases, with 8 bases lying between them. CDR1 SGHDT and CDR2 YYEEEE come from the germline V gene. The length of the CDR3 is 15 residues. CDR3 sequence: CASSLTGYSNQPQHF. CDR3 DNA: TGTGCCAGCAGCTTGACAGGATATAGCAATCAGCCCCAGCATTTT.

The chain employs TRBV5-4 and TRBJ2-5, with D possibly being TRBD2 (6 bases). The CDR3 covers 14 residues. CDR1 is SGHNT and CDR2 is YYREEE in the germline V gene (reference sequence). The V end lost 4 bases, the J end lost 5 bases, and 15 bases lay between the germline ends. The CDR3 DNA sequence: TGTGCCAGCAGCCCCTCGACTAGATTGGAGACCCAGTACTTC. This translates into CASSPSTRLETQYF.

This clonotype was recorded many times. The chain links TRBV6-1 to TRBJ2-2; the D gene is possibly TRBD1 (6 bases). V was shortened by 6 bases and J by 1 base, with 12 bases between the two germline ends. CDR1 is MNHNS, CDR2 SASEGT, per germline. The CDR3 is 15 amino acids. The CDR3 DNA sequence: TGTGCCAGCAGCCCGACAGGCCAGAACACCGGGGAGCTGTTTTTT. It is translated as CASSPTGQNTGELFF.

This clonotype has a handful of counts. The chain recombines TRBV11-2 with TRBJ2-7; possibly TRBD1 or TRBD2 for D (5 bases each). This CDR3 has 14 amino acids. Germline V CDR1 and CDR2: SGHAT, FQNNGV. V lost 1 base to trimming and J lost 6 bases, with 13 bases between them. CDR3 nucleotides: TGTGCCAGCAGCTTAGGGGCAAGGGGACCCGAGCAGTACTTC. This translates into CASSLGARGPEQYF.

This clonotype was found many times. V is TRBV11-2 and J is TRBJ1-2; no clear D gene. The ends were cut back, 1 base at V and 6 bases at J, with 9 bases in the middle. Germline values: CDR1 SGHAT, CDR2 FQNNGV. The CDR3 extends over 13 amino acids. This chain's CDR3 is CASSLAHVDGYTF. The CDR3 coding sequence is TGTGCCAGCAGCTTAGCCCATGTAGATGGCTACACCTTC. The whole variable domain, filled in from reference TRBV11-2 and TRBJ1-2, reads EAGVAQSPRYKIIEKRQSVAFWCNPISGHATLYWYQQILGQGPKLLIQFQNNGVVDDSQLPKDRFSAERLKGVDSTLKIQPAKLEDSAVYLCASSLAHVDGYTFGSGTRLTVV.

A few counts support this clonotype. The chain links TRBV11-2 to TRBJ1-2, with D tentatively TRBD1 (5 bases). The CDR3 is made up of 18 amino acids. Trimming shortened V by 3 bases and J by 0 bases, and 20 bases separated the two germline ends. Germline-derived CDR1 and CDR2 are SGHAT and FQNNGV. As DNA, the CDR3 is TGTGCCAGCAGCTTCGATATTACTACAGGTGGAGCTAACTATGGCTACACCTTC. Translation: CASSFDITTGGANYGYTF.

This clonotype was seen repeatedly, ten times or more. The rearrangement uses TRBV29-1 and TRBJ2-1, with unresolved D. CDR3 length: 12 residues. CDR1 is SQVTM and CDR2 is ANQGSEA in the germline V gene. With 3 bases removed from V and 7 bases from J, the gap between germline ends came to 10 bases. The CDR3 protein is CSVDGVLNEQFF. CDR3 nucleotides: TGCAGCGTTGATGGGGTATTAAATGAGCAGTTCTTC.

The V call is TRBV7-9, the J call TRBJ2-7, with D possibly TRBD1 on 6 matching bases. This CDR3 is 13 amino acids long. The germline gives CDR1 SEHNR, CDR2 FQNEAQ (reference sequence). V gave up 7 bases and J gave up 5 bases, with 15 bases separating them. CDR3 DNA sequence: TGTGCCAGCAAAGGGGGTCCCCTGGACGAGCAGTACTTC. Amino acid sequence: CASKGGPLDEQYF.